This T cell receptor (beta chain) was identified during a study of blood T cell repertoires in COVID-19. Study-wide context: Acute-phase and convalescent COVID-19 samples originated in the United States, Italy and Spain.

Clinical histories supplied by participants themselves formed the basis of cohort assignment. In the original analysis: Amplification with reference gene primers provided the estimates of nucleated cell counts. Profiled with immunoSEQ multiplex PCR; TCRdb holds only in-frame clones, not every one. V and J calls and clone size are as listed in that table; D and trimming were resolved from the DNA. The sample has 200,000 to 250,000 clones; 86% are singletons. The TCR sequence derives from a woman between 45 and 60 years old in a cohort exposed to, infected with or recovered from COVID-19 (not recorded which). Source material: PBMCs or T cells enriched from blood (not recorded which).

CDR3 nucleotides: TGTGCCACCAGCAGGGGACAAGACCAAGAGACCCAGTACTTC. This gives the protein CATSRGQDQETQYF. The chain uses TRBV15 and TRBJ2-5; TRBD1 might be the D (6 bases). The V and J ends lost 3 bases and 0 bases respectively, with 8 bases between them. The length of the CDR3 is 14 residues. Per germline, CDR1 LNHNV and CDR2 YYDKDF (reference sequence).